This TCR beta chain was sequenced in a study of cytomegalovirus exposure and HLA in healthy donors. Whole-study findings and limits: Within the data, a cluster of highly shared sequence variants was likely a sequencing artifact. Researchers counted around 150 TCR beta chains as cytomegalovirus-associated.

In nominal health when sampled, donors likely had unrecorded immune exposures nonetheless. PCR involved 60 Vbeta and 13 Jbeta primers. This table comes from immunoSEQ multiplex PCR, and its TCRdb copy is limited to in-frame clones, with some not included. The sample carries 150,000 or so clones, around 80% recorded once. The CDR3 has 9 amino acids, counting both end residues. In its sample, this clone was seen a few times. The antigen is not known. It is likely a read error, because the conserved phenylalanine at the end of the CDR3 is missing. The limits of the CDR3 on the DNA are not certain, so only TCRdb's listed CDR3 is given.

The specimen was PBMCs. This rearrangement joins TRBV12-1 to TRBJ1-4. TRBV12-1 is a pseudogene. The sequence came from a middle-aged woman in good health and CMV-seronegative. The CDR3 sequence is CASSLRAGH.